There are a few counts of the clone carrying this TCR beta chain. The data belong to a study of identical twins. TCRdb analysed the 5' RACE reads with MiXCR anew, one entry per CDR3 protein. Here the sample spans roughly 700,000 distinct CDR3 sequences, around 8.6% being singletons. CDR3 length equals 15 residues. V was pared by 2 bases and J by 1 base, with 9 bases between. The data were also submitted as part of a second study, on yellow fever vaccine responses in identical twins.

This TCR was sampled from a woman under 30 in good health. What was sequenced was PBMCs. The chain employs TRBV6-7 and TRBJ2-1; D may be TRBD2 (6 bases). TRBV6-7 is known as an ORF, though its function is uncertain. The CDR3 region is CASSYTRESYNEQFF. CDR3 in DNA: TGTGCCAGCAGTTACACCCGGGAGTCCTACAATGAGCAGTTCTTC.